This T cell receptor beta chain was captured by sequencing in a study of T cell repertoires in cytomegalovirus infection. Trimming shortened V by 5 bases and J by 4 bases, and 11 bases separated the two germline ends. Germline loops: CDR1 SEHNR, CDR2 FQNEAQ (reference sequence). There are 13 residues in the CDR3. To note about this clonotype: Its antigen is not identified.

TCRdb re-called the reads with MiXCR, one entry per CDR3 protein. This table has 550,000 to 700,000 distinct CDR3 sequences, over 35% appearing once. The gene calls are TRBV7-9 and TRBJ1-1; the D is unclear. Sample: cultured PBMCs, taken from culture after CMV antigen stimulation. This TCR derives from a human donor in good health (CMV status not recorded). Some clones in this sample may be carry-over from other donors' samples. CDR3 in DNA: TGTGCCAGCAGCGACCTCCGGGTCACTGAAGCTTTCTTT. Amino acids: CASSDLRVTEAFF.